This T cell receptor (beta chain) stems from a study of blood T cell repertoires in COVID-19. Study context: Acute-phase and convalescent COVID-19 samples originated in the United States, Italy and Spain. PBMCs, B-cell-depleted T cells, or T cells were the source of the cDNA or gDNA that made up the material.

The CDR3 sequence is 15 residues long. In germline, CDR1 is MDHEN, CDR2 SYDVKM. With V trimmed by 8 bases and J by 3 bases, 10 bases remained unmatched. Methods used by the authors: Amplification from reference gene primers served as the basis for estimated nucleated cell counts. The method was immunoSEQ multiplex PCR; TCRdb's version includes in-frame clones alone and lacks a portion of them. The DNA was the basis for D and trimming; V, J and clone size are from that table. The table lists around 180,000 clones, less than 85% of them singletons. The clonotype originates from a woman aged 80 or older with acute or convalescent COVID-19. The gene calls are TRBV28 and TRBJ1-5; TRBD1 aligns across 7 bases. Sequencing was done on a sample of peripheral blood. This chain's CDR3 is CASSQTGIPNQPQHF. CDR3 nucleotides: TGTGCCAGCTCGCAGACAGGGATTCCCAATCAGCCCCAGCATTTT.